These 11 T cell receptor beta chains came from one sample sequenced in a study of graft-versus-host responses after intestinal transplantation. These receptors are not linked to any known antigen. This table comes from immunoSEQ multiplex PCR, and its TCRdb copy is limited to in-frame clones, with some not included. The sample consists of 99,000 or so clones, around 93% of them appearing once. The sequencing here drew on unstimulated CD8+ T cells sorted from spleen or lymph node cells, taken before transplant. The receptors shown here come from a human donor who was the organ donor for an intestinal transplant.

The chain combines TRBV11-3 with TRBJ2-1, with D possibly matching TRBD1 (6 bases). The CDR3 is made up of 14 amino acids. Germline assignment: CDR1 SGHNT and CDR2 YENEEA. The V end lost 5 bases, the J end lost 4 bases, and 12 bases lay between the germline ends. CDR3 in amino acids: CASSHRDNYNEQFF. The CDR3 DNA sequence: TGTGCCAGCAGCCACCGGGACAATTACAATGAGCAGTTCTTC.

V and J are TRBV2 and TRBJ2-7, with 9 bases identical to TRBD2. CDR3 length: 15 amino acids. Per germline, CDR1 SNHLY and CDR2 FYNNEI. V lost 7 bases to trimming and J lost 5 bases; unmatched junction nucleotides: 12. The CDR3 DNA reads as TGTGCCAGCATAGGTCTAAGCGGGAGGTTCAACGAGCAGTACTTC. It specifies CASIGLSGRFNEQYF.

The chain couples TRBV5-1 to TRBJ2-1; 13 bases map to TRBD2. V lost 4 bases and J lost 8; bases outside the gene matches: 9. The CDR3 length is 16 residues. Germline V lookup: CDR1 SGHRS, CDR2 YFSETQ. The CDR3 is CASSINSGLAGYEQFF. In DNA form, the CDR3 reads TGCGCCAGCAGCATAAACTCGGGACTAGCGGGATATGAGCAGTTCTTC.

This clone was seen just once. V and J are TRBV2 and TRBJ2-7; possibly TRBD2 for D (6 bases). The ends were cut back, 10 bases at V and 0 bases at J, with 10 bases in the middle. CDR3 length: 12 residues. Germline V CDR1 and CDR2: SNHLY, FYNNEI. In DNA, the CDR3 is TGTGCCATACGGGAGTTCTCCTACGAGCAGTACTTC. Its protein product is CAIREFSYEQYF.

The chain has TRBV7-9 and TRBJ2-5, with D maybe TRBD2 (5 bases). With 6 bases removed from V and 2 bases from J, the gap between germline ends came to 13 bases. The CDR3 is 14 amino acids. CDR1 SEHNR and CDR2 FQNEAQ come from the germline V gene (reference sequence). CDR3 loop: CASSLPSGQETQYF. The CDR3, as DNA: TGTGCCAGCAGTTTGCCGAGCGGTCAAGAGACCCAGTACTTC.

This sequence joins TRBV19 and TRBJ2-3; 8 bases are a match to TRBD2. Germline values: CDR1 LNHDA, CDR2 SQIVND (reference sequence). J gave up 5 bases and V 6 bases, and 16 bases lay outside the gene matches. The CDR3 has 17 residues. The CDR3 DNA sequence: TGTGCCAGTAGCCCGAACCTGGCGGGAGGTATACAAGATACGCAGTATTTT. Encoded protein: CASSPNLAGGIQDTQYF.

The J gene is TRBJ1-1, the V gene TRBV12-5; D ambiguous. Trimming took 5 bases from V and 1 from J, leaving 8 bases between them. The CDR3 spans 13 residues. Per the germline V gene, CDR1 is LGHNT and CDR2 is FRNRAP. Written as DNA, the CDR3 is TGTGCTAGTGGTCCGACGGGGAACACTGAAGCTTTCTTT. It encodes CASGPTGNTEAFF.

This chain uses TRBV2 with TRBJ1-2, with 7 bases that match TRBD1. CDR1 and CDR2 (germline): SNHLY, FYNNEI. This CDR3 contains 13 residues. The trim removed 6 bases at V and 4 bases at J, leaving 5 bases unmatched. As DNA, the CDR3 is TGTGCCAGCAGAGGGGGCGCCGGCTATGGCTACACCTTC. Amino acids: CASRGGAGYGYTF.

This clone was counted once. The CDR3 DNA is TGTGCCAGCAGCCAAGACCCGACAGATCAGCCCCAGCATTTT. This translates into CASSQDPTDQPQHF. The gene calls are TRBV14 and TRBJ1-5; D is perhaps TRBD1 (5 bases). The CDR3 extends over 14 amino acids. Germline V gives CDR1 SGHDN, CDR2 FVKESK. With 0 bases removed from V and 5 bases from J, the gap between germline ends came to 8 bases. The entire variable domain, with the rest obtained from reference TRBV14 and TRBJ1-5, is as follows: EAGVTQFPSHSVIEKGQTVTLRCDPISGHDNLYWYRRVMGKEIKFLLHFVKESKQDESGMPNNRFLAERTGGTYSTLKVQPAELEDSGVYFCASSQDPTDQPQHFGDGTRLSIL.

The gene calls are TRBV9 and TRBJ1-3; 7 nucleotides line up with TRBD1. The V gene's germline CDR1 is SGDLS and CDR2 YYNGEE. This CDR3 region has 14 residues. J lost 0 bases, V lost 3 bases, and 0 bases had no gene match. CDR3: CASSGDSSGNTIYF. DNA of the CDR3: TGTGCCAGCAGCGGGGACAGCTCTGGAAACACCATATATTTT.

The chain has TRBV6-5 and TRBJ2-3; unclear D gene. The germline V gene has CDR1 MNHEY and CDR2 SVGAGI. The CDR3 consists of 12 residues. V shed 4 bases and J shed 2 bases, with 4 bases lying between them. The CDR3 region is CASSSNTDTQYF. CDR3 nucleotide sequence: TGTGCCAGCAGTTCCAACACAGATACGCAGTATTTT.